This is a list of T cell receptor beta chains from one sample in a study of brain T cells in children with intractable seizures. Sequencing was performed with immunoSEQ multiplex PCR; in TCRdb, only in-frame clones are kept and a portion is missing. The sample lists about 350,000 clones, nearly 95% occurring once. Sample: peripheral blood, taken more than 4 months after surgery. Every receptor here comes from a boy in the first two years of life with tuberous sclerosis and intractable seizures. Each CDR3 is given with its conserved first and last residue. D genes are given only for firm matches. Size values are once, few and many counts, or a class for expanded clones, and some rows have none.

15,TRBV4-1,TRBJ2-3,TRBD2,NA,TGCGCCAGCAGCCAGGCCAGCGGGGTCACAGATACGCAGTATTTT,CASSQASGVTDTQYF
12,TRBV21-1,TRBJ1-2,NA,NA,TGTGCCAGCAGTGAGGAGAACTATGGCTACACCTTC,CASSEENYGYTF
14,TRBV18,TRBJ1-1,TRBD1,once,TGTGCCAGCTCACCCGGACAGGGGCAAACTGAAGCTTTCTTT,CASSPGQGQTEAFF
15,TRBV14,TRBJ1-2,TRBD1,NA,TGTGCCAGCAGCCAAGTCGGAGGGGGCACGGGCGGCTACACCTTC,CASSQVGGGTGGYTF
15,TRBV15,TRBJ1-1,NA,once,TGTGCCACCAGCAGTCAGAGGAGCAGGAACACTGAAGCTTTCTTT,CATSSQRSRNTEAFF
14,TRBV3-1/TRBV3-2,TRBJ1-2,NA,few,TGTGCCAGCAGCCAAGTTTTTTACTCCCATGGCTACACCTTC,CASSQVFYSHGYTF
13,TRBV6-5,TRBJ2-1,NA,NA,TGTGCCACCTCGAACAGTCCAGGGAATGAGCAGTTCTTC,CATSNSPGNEQFF
14,TRBV5-6,TRBJ2-2,NA,NA,TGTGCCAGCAGCTTGGTTCCCTACACCGGGGAGCTGTTTTTT,CASSLVPYTGELFF
16,TRBV3-1/TRBV3-2,TRBJ2-7,NA,NA,TGTGCCAGCAGCCAACACCGGGACTCTAAGAACTACGAGCAGTACTTC,CASSQHRDSKNYEQYF
15,TRBV18,TRBJ1-2,TRBD1,NA,TGTGCCAGCTCACCAACTATGGACAGGGGGTATGGCTACACCTTC,CASSPTMDRGYGYTF
12,TRBV30,TRBJ2-1,NA,NA,TGTGCCTGGAGTATGGGCCACAATGAGCAGTTCTTC,CAWSMGHNEQFF
13,TRBV11-1,TRBJ1-1,NA,once,TGTGCCAGCAGCCCCTATGCTAAGACTGAAGCTTTCTTT,CASSPYAKTEAFF
18,TRBV7-9,TRBJ1-6,TRBD1,NA,TGTGCCAGCAGCTTTTGGACAGGGAGGGGGACCAATAATTCACCCCTCCACTTT,CASSFWTGRGTNNSPLHF
14,TRBV2,TRBJ2-7,NA,NA,TGTGCCAGCACCCTCACCGGGGGAGACTACGAGCAGTACTTC,CASTLTGGDYEQYF
12,TRBV7-8,TRBJ2-7,NA,NA,TGTGCCAGCGAGGACCTCTCCTACGAGCAGTACTTC,CASEDLSYEQYF
15,TRBV7-3,TRBJ2-7,NA,NA,TGTGCCAGCAGCCCCTCCTCCAGGCCCTCCTACGAGCAGTACTTC,CASSPSSRPSYEQYF
14,TRBV5-6,TRBJ1-2,NA,NA,TGTGCCAGCACCCGGATGGGTGGCAACTATGGCTACACCTTC,CASTRMGGNYGYTF
16,TRBV15,TRBJ2-1,NA,NA,TGTGCCACCAGCAGAGATCTGCTAGGTTCCTACAATGAGCAGTTCTTC,CATSRDLLGSYNEQFF
16,TRBV7-2,TRBJ2-2,NA,NA,TGTGCCAGCAGCTTAGTTGGGATCAGGAACACCGGGGAGCTGTTTTTT,CASSLVGIRNTGELFF
14,TRBV5-5,TRBJ1-1,NA,NA,TGTGCCAGCAGCTTGGCCAGGGTCGGCACTGAAGCTTTCTTT,CASSLARVGTEAFF
17,TRBV7-8,TRBJ2-1,NA,NA,TGTGCCAGCAGCGGACGAAACCTAGCGTATTCCTACAATGAGCAGTTCTTC,CASSGRNLAYSYNEQFF
16,TRBV19,TRBJ1-5,NA,NA,TGTGCCAGTAGCGACCTGGGGGGGGTCCGGAATCAGCCCCAGCATTTT,CASSDLGGVRNQPQHF
16,TRBV29-1,TRBJ2-6,NA,once,TGCAGCGTTGGGGTGCCGACGGGACTCGGGGCCAACGTCCTGACTTTC,CSVGVPTGLGANVLTF
15,TRBV6-5,TRBJ1-5,NA,NA,TGTGCCAGCAGCGGGAATGCTGGGTGGGATCAGCCCCAGCATTTT,CASSGNAGWDQPQHF
14,TRBV24-1,TRBJ2-1,NA,NA,TGTGCCACCAGCTCCCTGTGGCAGGGCAATGAGCAGTTCTTC,CATSSLWQGNEQFF
17,TRBV7-2,TRBJ2-7,TRBD2,NA,TGTGCCAGCAGCTTAGTAATTAAGCGGGGGACACCCTACGAGCAGTACTTC,CASSLVIKRGTPYEQYF
13,TRBV7-2,TRBJ2-5,NA,NA,TGTGCCAGCAGCCTAGGGACTGGAGAGACCCAGTACTTC,CASSLGTGETQYF
12,TRBV6-5,TRBJ1-4,NA,NA,TGTGCCAGCAGATCAACTAATGAAAAACTGTTTTTT,CASRSTNEKLFF
11,TRBV20-1,TRBJ2-3,NA,NA,TGCAGTGCTAGTTTCTATGATACGCAGTATTTT,CSASFYDTQYF
15,TRBV7-3,TRBJ1-2,TRBD1,NA,TGTGCCAGCAGCTACCGGGACAGGGGAAGTTATGGCTACACCTTC,CASSYRDRGSYGYTF
11,TRBV12-3/TRBV12-4,TRBJ1-3,NA,NA,TGTGCCAGCAGTTTAGGTGTGGCCATATATTTT,CASSLGVAIYF
15,TRBV19,TRBJ1-1,TRBD1,NA,TGTGCCAGTAGTCTAAGGACAGGGGATAACTCTGAAGCTTTCTTT,CASSLRTGDNSEAFF
12,TRBV25-1,TRBJ2-7,NA,NA,TGTGCCAGCATCTCTTCGGCTTACGAGCAGTACTTC,CASISSAYEQYF
15,TRBV6-6,TRBJ1-5,NA,NA,TGTGCCAGCCACTCAGGGGCCCATAGCAATCAGCCCCAGCATTTT,CASHSGAHSNQPQHF
18,TRBV18,TRBJ1-1,NA,NA,TGTGCCAGCTCACCAGACCCTCCGGGACGGATAACGAACACTGAAGCTTTCTTT,CASSPDPPGRITNTEAFF
14,TRBV5-8,TRBJ2-2,NA,NA,TGTGCCAGCAGCTTGCCCGGGAACACCGGGGAGCTGTTTTTT,CASSLPGNTGELFF
15,TRBV30,TRBJ2-7,TRBD1,NA,TGTGCCTGGAGTGTAACTCGTCAGGGGGATTACGAGCAGTACTTC,CAWSVTRQGDYEQYF
13,TRBV5-4,TRBJ1-1,TRBD1,NA,TGTGCCAGCAGCTTGACAGGGGACACTGAAGCTTTCTTT,CASSLTGDTEAFF
17,TRBV2,TRBJ2-1,TRBD2,NA,TGTGCCAGCAGTCATTCACTAGCGGGAGAAATCTACAATGAGCAGTTCTTC,CASSHSLAGEIYNEQFF
15,TRBV9,TRBJ2-3,TRBD2,NA,TGTGCCAGCAGCGGAGGCGGGGGGCCAACAGATACGCAGTATTTT,CASSGGGGPTDTQYF
16,TRBV11-3,TRBJ2-6,TRBD1,NA,TGTGCCAGCAGCTTGACAGGGTTTGCTGGGGCCAACGTCCTGACTTTC,CASSLTGFAGANVLTF
12,TRBV28,TRBJ1-1,NA,NA,TGTGCCAGCAGTGGGCCGAACACTGAAGCTTTCTTT,CASSGPNTEAFF
12,TRBV30,TRBJ2-7,TRBD2,NA,TGTGCCTGGACTAGCGGGAGCTACGAGCAGTACTTC,CAWTSGSYEQYF
12,TRBV12-3/TRBV12-4,TRBJ2-7,NA,NA,TGTGCCAGCAGTTCGACTGGAAACGAGCAGTACTTC,CASSSTGNEQYF
17,TRBV24-1,TRBJ2-2,TRBD2,once,TGTGCCACCAGTGATTTGGGGACTAGCGGGAAGACCGGGGAGCTGTTTTTT,CATSDLGTSGKTGELFF
16,TRBV9,TRBJ2-1,TRBD2,NA,TGTGCCAGCAGCGTAGCAGCGGGGCTCTCGGGCGATGAGCAGTTCTTC,CASSVAAGLSGDEQFF